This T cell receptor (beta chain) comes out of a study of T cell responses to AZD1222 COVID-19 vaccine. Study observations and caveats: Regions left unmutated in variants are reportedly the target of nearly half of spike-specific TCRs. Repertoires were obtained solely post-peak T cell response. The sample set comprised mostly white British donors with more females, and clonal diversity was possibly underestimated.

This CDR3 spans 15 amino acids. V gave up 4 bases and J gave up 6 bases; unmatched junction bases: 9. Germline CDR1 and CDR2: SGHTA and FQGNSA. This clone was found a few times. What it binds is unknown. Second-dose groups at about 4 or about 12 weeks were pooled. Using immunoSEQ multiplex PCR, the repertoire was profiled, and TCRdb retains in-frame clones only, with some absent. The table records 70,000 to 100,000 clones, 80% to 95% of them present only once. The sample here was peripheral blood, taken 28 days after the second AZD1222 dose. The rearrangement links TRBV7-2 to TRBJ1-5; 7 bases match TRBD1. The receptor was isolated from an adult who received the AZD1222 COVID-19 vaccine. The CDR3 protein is CASSSGQDGGQPQHF. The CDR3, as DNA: TGTGCCAGCAGCTCCGGACAGGACGGGGGTCAGCCCCAGCATTTT.